A single sample is the source of the 16 T cell receptor beta chains below, sequenced in a study of blood T cell repertoires in COVID-19. Profiling relied on immunoSEQ multiplex PCR, and the TCRdb table lists in-frame clones only, not all of them. This table has 200,000 to 250,000 clones, approximately 82% appearing once. Material: peripheral blood. Receptors were obtained from a human donor in a cohort sampled during active COVID-19.

This chain connects TRBV19 to TRBJ2-7; 8 nucleotides align to TRBD1. This CDR3 comprises 14 residues. CDR1 is LNHDA and CDR2 is SQIVND in the germline V gene (reference sequence). With V trimmed by 6 bases and J by 0 bases, 4 bases remained unmatched. CDR3: CASRTGGSSYEQYF. CDR3 DNA: TGTGCCAGTAGAACAGGGGGAAGCTCCTACGAGCAGTACTTC.

This chain links TRBV5-6 with TRBJ1-2; weak D call: TRBD1 (6 bases). V lost 2 bases to trimming and J lost 3 bases, with 14 bases between them. Germline assignment: CDR1 SGHDT and CDR2 YYEEEE. The CDR3 extends over 15 amino acids. The CDR3 DNA reads as TGTGCCAGCAGCTTACTGCCAGGGGCCCACTATGGCTACACCTTC. As protein: CASSLLPGAHYGYTF.

This chain links TRBV11-2 with TRBJ2-3; D might be TRBD2 (5 bases). Germline CDR1 is SGHAT and CDR2 is FQNNGV. The CDR3 consists of 15 residues. V lost 4 bases, J lost 1 base, and 12 bases lay in between. The CDR3 reads CASSYSVEGTDTQYF. The CDR3 DNA reads as TGTGCCAGCAGCTATAGCGTGGAAGGCACAGATACGCAGTATTTT.

The V call is TRBV7-2, the J call TRBJ1-3, with 10 nucleotides matching TRBD1. The CDR3 runs to 16 residues. Losses at the gene ends were 1 base for V and 2 bases for J; bases not matched to a gene: 2. Germline CDR1 SGHTA, CDR2 FQGNSA. CDR3: CASSLGQGAAGNTIYF. DNA of the CDR3: TGTGCCAGCAGCTTAGGACAGGGGGCCGCTGGAAACACCATATATTTT.

The table lists this clone with a few counts. The chain uses TRBV24-1 and TRBJ2-3; tentative D call: TRBD1 (6 bases). Germline CDR1 KGHDR, CDR2 SFDVKD. The V end lost 4 bases, the J end lost 8 bases, and 21 bases lay between the germline ends. The CDR3 extends over 16 amino acids. CDR3 in DNA: TGTGCCACCAGTGAGAGGGTAGGAGGCCTAGGGGGTACGCAGTATTTT. It is translated as CATSERVGGLGGTQYF.

The chain recombines TRBV6-5 with TRBJ1-2; possible D gene TRBD1, 6 bases. Trimming took 6 bases from V and 2 from J, leaving 16 bases between them. The CDR3 is made up of 15 amino acids. Looked up from germline, CDR1 is MNHEY and CDR2 is SVGAGI. CDR3 region: CASRDTGIRNYGYTF. CDR3 DNA: TGTGCCAGCAGGGATACAGGGATTCGGAACTATGGCTACACCTTC.

The chain joins TRBV6-1 to TRBJ1-5; D not resolved. Germline CDR1 MNHNS, CDR2 SASEGT. Trimming pared 3 bases from V and 6 bases from J, leaving 12 bases between. This CDR3 region has 14 residues. CDR3 in DNA: TGTGCCAGCAGTGAGGCCGGGGTTCCTCAGCCCCAGCATTTT. This codes for CASSEAGVPQPQHF.

The chain uses TRBV11-2 and TRBJ2-7, with D uncertain. In germline, CDR1 is SGHAT, CDR2 FQNNGV. Trimming stripped 1 base from V and 3 bases from J, with 7 bases between. The CDR3 is made up of 13 amino acids. As DNA, the CDR3 is TGTGCCAGCAGCTTAGTAGACTTCTACGAGCAGTACTTC. Residues: CASSLVDFYEQYF.

The V call is TRBV6-6, the J call TRBJ2-7, with 8 nucleotides matching TRBD1. The junction had 4 bases not matched to a gene; V was cut back by 0 bases and J by 0 bases. The CDR3 contains 16 residues. Germline CDR1 and CDR2: MNHNY and SVGAGI (reference sequence). This CDR3 reads CASSYSTGTGSYEQYF. The CDR3, as DNA: TGTGCCAGCAGTTACTCCACAGGGACAGGCTCCTACGAGCAGTACTTC.

V usage is TRBV5-1 and J usage is TRBJ2-3; D is perhaps TRBD1 (5 bases). V gave up 0 bases and J gave up 4 bases, with 15 bases separating them. Germline V gene lookup returns CDR1 SGHRS and CDR2 YFSETQ. This CDR3 is built from 16 residues. The CDR3 DNA reads as TGCGCCAGCAGCTTGGGGGGAATCTTAGGGGCAGATACGCAGTATTTT. Its protein product is CASSLGGILGADTQYF.

The chain has TRBV3-1 (or the pseudogene TRBV3-2) and TRBJ2-5; TRBD2 aligns across 10 bases. The CDR3 sequence is 18 residues long. The germline V gene encodes CDR1 LGHDT and CDR2 YNNKEL (reference sequence). Trimming removed 3 bases from V and 4 bases from J; junction bases left unmatched: 14. The CDR3 sequence: CASSHRIMAAGGGETQYF. Here the CDR3 DNA reads TGTGCCAGCAGCCACCGCATCATGGCAGCGGGAGGGGGAGAGACCCAGTACTTC.

This chain connects TRBV9 to TRBJ2-3; 7 nucleotides match TRBD1. The CDR3 sequence is 15 residues long. V gave up 3 bases and J gave up 0 bases; unmatched junction bases: 4. CDR1 is SGDLS, CDR2 YYNGEE, per germline. The DNA of the CDR3 is TGTGCCAGCAGCGCCCGACAGGGAAGCACAGATACGCAGTATTTT. Translated, it gives CASSARQGSTDTQYF.

The gene calls are TRBV28 and TRBJ2-2; D perhaps matches TRBD2 (6 bases). The CDR3 runs 16 residues. Trimming stripped 6 bases from V and 0 bases from J, with 14 bases between. The germline gives CDR1 MDHEN, CDR2 SYDVKM. CDR3 loop: CASRSPGSPNTGELFF. CDR3 in DNA: TGTGCCAGCAGAAGCCCCGGGAGTCCGAACACCGGGGAGCTGTTTTTT.

The chain uses TRBV11-2 and TRBJ1-2, with D possibly being TRBD1 (5 bases). Germline V lookup: CDR1 SGHAT, CDR2 FQNNGV. This CDR3 is 13 amino acids long. V was pared by 4 bases and J by 3 bases, with 9 bases between. In nucleotides, the CDR3 is TGTGCCAGCAGCTCACAGGCTGACTATGGCTACACCTTC. It specifies CASSSQADYGYTF.

V gene TRBV27 combines with J gene TRBJ2-1, with a possible D match to TRBD2 (9 bases). Deletions cut 5 bases from V and 7 bases from J, with 21 bases between. This CDR3 comprises 16 residues. Germline loops: CDR1 MNHEY, CDR2 SMNVEV (reference sequence). The CDR3 bases are TGTGCCAGCAGTCCCAGGGGGCTAGCGGGAACGAATGAGCAGTTCTTC. This translates into CASSPRGLAGTNEQFF.

J is TRBJ2-1 and V is TRBV10-1; possibly TRBD1 for D (6 bases). Between the trimmed V and J ends, which lost 6 bases and 6 bases, there was a span of 15 bases. In germline, CDR1 is WNHNN, CDR2 SYGVQD (reference sequence). This CDR3 spans 14 amino acids. This CDR3 is CASSRDINSNEQFF. CDR3 bases: TGCGCCAGCAGCAGGGACATCAATAGCAATGAGCAGTTCTTC.